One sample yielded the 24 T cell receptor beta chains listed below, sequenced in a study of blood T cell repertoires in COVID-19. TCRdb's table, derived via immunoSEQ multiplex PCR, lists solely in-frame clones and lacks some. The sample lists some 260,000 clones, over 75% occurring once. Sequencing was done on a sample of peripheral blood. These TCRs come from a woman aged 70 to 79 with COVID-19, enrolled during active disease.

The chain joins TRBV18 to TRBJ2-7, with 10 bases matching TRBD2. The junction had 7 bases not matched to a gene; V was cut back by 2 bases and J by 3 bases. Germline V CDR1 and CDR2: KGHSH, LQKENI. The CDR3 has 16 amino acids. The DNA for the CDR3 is TGTGCCAGCTCACCAAAAATAGCGGGAGGCAGCTACGAGCAGTACTTC. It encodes CASSPKIAGGSYEQYF.

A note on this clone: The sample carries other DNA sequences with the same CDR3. In DNA form, the CDR3 reads TGTGCCTGGAGTGTTGGAGCCTCCTACGAGCAGTACTTC. It translates to CAWSVGASYEQYF. The genes are TRBV30 and TRBJ2-7, with D unresolved. This CDR3 comprises 13 residues. From germline, CDR1 is GTSNPN and CDR2 SVGIG (reference sequence). The V end was cut by 0 bases, the J end by 0 bases, with 6 bases between.

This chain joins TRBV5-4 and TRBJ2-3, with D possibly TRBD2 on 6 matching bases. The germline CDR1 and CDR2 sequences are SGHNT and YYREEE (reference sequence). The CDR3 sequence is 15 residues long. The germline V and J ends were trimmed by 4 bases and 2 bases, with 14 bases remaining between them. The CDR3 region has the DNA TGTGCCAGCAGCCTTAAAGGGACTGTCACAGATACGCAGTATTTT. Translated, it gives CASSLKGTVTDTQYF.

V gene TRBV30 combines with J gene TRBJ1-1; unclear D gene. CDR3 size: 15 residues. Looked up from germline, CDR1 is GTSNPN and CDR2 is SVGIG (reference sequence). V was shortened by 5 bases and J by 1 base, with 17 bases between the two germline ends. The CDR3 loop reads CAWDLSYLRNTEAFF. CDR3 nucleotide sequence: TGTGCCTGGGACCTTTCGTATCTCAGGAACACTGAAGCTTTCTTT.

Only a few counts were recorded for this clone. CDR3 amino acids: CASSARQGGGYTF. The CDR3 region has the DNA TGTGCCAGCAGCGCACGACAGGGTGGGGGCTACACCTTC. The chain links TRBV7-2 to TRBJ1-2; 7 bases map to TRBD1. V lost 5 bases, J lost 8 bases, and 8 bases stayed unmatched. CDR3 size: 13 residues. Germline CDR1 SGHTA, CDR2 FQGNSA. The full variable domain, its missing parts supplied by reference TRBV7-2 and TRBJ1-2, is GAGVSQSPSNKVTEKGKDVELRCDPISGHTALYWYRQSLGQGLEFLIYFQGNSAPDKSGLPSDRFSAERTGGSVSTLTIQRTQQEDSAVYLCASSARQGGGYTFGSGTRLTVV.

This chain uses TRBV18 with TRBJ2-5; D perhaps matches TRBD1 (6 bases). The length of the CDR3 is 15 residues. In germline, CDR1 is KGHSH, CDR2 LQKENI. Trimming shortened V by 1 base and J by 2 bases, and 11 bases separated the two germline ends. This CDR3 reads CASSPLQGWQETQYF. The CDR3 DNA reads TGTGCCAGCTCACCACTACAGGGATGGCAAGAGACCCAGTACTTC.

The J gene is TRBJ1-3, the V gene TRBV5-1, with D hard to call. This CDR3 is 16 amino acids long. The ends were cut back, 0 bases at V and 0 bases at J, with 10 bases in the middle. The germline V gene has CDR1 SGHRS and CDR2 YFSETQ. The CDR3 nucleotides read TGCGCCAGCAGCTTGGCTTATACGAGCTCTGGAAACACCATATATTTT. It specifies CASSLAYTSSGNTIYF. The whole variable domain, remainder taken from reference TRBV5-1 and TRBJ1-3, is KAGVTQTPRYLIKTRGQQVTLSCSPISGHRSVSWYQQTPGQGLQFLFEYFSETQRNKGNFPGRFSGRQFSNSRSEMNVSTLELGDSALYLCASSLAYTSSGNTIYFGEGSWLTVV.

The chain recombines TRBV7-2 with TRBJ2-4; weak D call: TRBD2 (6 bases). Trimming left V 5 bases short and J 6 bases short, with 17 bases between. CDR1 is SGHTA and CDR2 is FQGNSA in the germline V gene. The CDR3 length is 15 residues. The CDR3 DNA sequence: TGTGCCAGCAGCCAAGTATACGGGAGCACAAACATTCAGTACTTC. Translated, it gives CASSQVYGSTNIQYF.

The CDR3, as DNA: TGTGCCAGCAGTGGACGGGGTAACTATGGCTACACCTTC. It yields the protein CASSGRGNYGYTF. The chain uses TRBV25-1 and TRBJ1-2; D ambiguous. The CDR3 length is 13 residues. In germline, CDR1 is MGHDK, CDR2 SYGVNS. V gave up 4 bases and J gave up 1 base, with 7 bases separating them.

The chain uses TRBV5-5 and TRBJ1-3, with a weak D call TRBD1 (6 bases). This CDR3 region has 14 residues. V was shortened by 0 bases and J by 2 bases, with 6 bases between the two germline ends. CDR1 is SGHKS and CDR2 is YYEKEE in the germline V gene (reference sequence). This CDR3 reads CASSLAGAGNTIYF. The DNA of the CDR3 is TGTGCCAGCAGCTTGGCAGGGGCTGGAAACACCATATATTTT.

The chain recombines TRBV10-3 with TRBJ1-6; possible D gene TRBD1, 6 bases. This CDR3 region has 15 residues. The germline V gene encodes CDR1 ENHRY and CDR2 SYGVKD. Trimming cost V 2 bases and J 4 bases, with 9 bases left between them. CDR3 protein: CAISEGQLYNSPLHF. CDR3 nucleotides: TGTGCCATCAGTGAGGGACAGCTATATAATTCACCCCTCCACTTT.

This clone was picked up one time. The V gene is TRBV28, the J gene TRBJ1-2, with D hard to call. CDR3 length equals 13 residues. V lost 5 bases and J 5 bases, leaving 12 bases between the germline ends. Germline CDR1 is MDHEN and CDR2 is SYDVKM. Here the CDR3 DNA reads TGTGCCAGCAGTCCCCAGGATCAATATGGCTACACCTTC. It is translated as CASSPQDQYGYTF.

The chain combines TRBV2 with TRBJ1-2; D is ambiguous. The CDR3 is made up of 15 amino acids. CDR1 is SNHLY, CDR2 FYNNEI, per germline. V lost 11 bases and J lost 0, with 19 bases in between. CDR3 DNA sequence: TGTGCCGGCTCCTCTAGCGGGCTTTCTAACTATGGCTACACCTTC. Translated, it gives CAGSSSGLSNYGYTF.

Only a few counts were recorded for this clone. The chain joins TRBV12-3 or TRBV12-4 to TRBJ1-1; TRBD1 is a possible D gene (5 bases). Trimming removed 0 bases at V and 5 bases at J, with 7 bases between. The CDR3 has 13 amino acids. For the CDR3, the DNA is TGTGCCAGCAGTTTAGCAGGGGAAACTGAAGCTTTCTTT. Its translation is CASSLAGETEAFF.

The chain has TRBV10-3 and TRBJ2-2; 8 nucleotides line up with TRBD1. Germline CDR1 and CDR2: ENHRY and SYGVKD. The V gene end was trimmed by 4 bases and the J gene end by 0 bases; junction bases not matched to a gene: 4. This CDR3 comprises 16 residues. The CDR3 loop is CAISAQGASNTGELFF. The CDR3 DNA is TGTGCCATCAGTGCCCAGGGGGCGTCGAACACCGGGGAGCTGTTTTTT.

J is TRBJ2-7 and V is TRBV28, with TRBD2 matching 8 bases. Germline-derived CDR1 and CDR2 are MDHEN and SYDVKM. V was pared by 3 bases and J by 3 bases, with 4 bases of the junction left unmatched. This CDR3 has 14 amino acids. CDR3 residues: CASSLSGGIYEQYF. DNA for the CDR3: TGTGCCAGCAGTTTGTCGGGAGGGATCTACGAGCAGTACTTC.

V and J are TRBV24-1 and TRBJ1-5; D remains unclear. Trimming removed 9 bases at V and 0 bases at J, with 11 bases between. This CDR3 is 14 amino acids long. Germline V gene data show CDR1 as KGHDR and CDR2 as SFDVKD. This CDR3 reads CATGGEFSNQPQHF. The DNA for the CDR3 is TGTGCCACCGGCGGAGAATTTAGCAATCAGCCCCAGCATTTT.

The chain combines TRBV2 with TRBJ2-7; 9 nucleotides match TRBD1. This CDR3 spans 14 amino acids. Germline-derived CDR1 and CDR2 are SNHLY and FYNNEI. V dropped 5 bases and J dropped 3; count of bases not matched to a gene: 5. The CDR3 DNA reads TGTGCCAGCAGTCGAGGGACAGGGAGCTACGAGCAGTACTTC. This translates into CASSRGTGSYEQYF.

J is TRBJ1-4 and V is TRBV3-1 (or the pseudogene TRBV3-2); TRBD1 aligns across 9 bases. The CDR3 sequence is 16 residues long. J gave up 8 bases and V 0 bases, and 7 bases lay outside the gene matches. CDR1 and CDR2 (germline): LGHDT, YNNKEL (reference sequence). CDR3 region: CASSQDPGQGNEKLFF. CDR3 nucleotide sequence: TGTGCCAGCAGCCAAGATCCCGGACAGGGGAACGAAAAACTGTTTTTT.

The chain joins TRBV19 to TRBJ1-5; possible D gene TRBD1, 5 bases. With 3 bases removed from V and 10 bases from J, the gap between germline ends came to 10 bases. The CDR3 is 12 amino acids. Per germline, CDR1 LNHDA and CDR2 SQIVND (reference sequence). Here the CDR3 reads CASSIRGSPQHF. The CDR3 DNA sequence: TGTGCCAGTAGTATTCGGGGGTCACCCCAGCATTTT.

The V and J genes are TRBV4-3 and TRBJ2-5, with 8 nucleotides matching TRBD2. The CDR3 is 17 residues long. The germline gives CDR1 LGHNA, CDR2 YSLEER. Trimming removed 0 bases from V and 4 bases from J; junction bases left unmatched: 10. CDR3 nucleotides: TGCGCCAGCAGCCAAGATTCGGGAGGGGGGACCGGAGAGACCCAGTACTTC. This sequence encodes CASSQDSGGGTGETQYF.

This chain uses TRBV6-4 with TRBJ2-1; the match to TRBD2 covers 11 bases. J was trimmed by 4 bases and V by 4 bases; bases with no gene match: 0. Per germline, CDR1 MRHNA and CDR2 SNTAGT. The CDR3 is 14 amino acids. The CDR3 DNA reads TGTGCCAGCAGTGGACTAGCGGGATACAATGAGCAGTTCTTC. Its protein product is CASSGLAGYNEQFF.

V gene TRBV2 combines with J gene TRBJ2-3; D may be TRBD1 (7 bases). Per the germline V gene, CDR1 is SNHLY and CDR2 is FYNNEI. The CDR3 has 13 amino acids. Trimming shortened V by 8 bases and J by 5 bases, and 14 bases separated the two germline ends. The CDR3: CASGGTARDTQYF. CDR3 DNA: TGTGCCAGCGGAGGGACAGCACGAGATACGCAGTATTTT.

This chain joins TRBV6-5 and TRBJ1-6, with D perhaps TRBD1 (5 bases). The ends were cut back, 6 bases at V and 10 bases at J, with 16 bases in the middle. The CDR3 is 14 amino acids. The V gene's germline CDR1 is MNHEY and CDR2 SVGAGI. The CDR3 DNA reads TGTGCCAGCAGCCCCACTGGGAGGGGCTCACCCCTCCACTTT. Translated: CASSPTGRGSPLHF.